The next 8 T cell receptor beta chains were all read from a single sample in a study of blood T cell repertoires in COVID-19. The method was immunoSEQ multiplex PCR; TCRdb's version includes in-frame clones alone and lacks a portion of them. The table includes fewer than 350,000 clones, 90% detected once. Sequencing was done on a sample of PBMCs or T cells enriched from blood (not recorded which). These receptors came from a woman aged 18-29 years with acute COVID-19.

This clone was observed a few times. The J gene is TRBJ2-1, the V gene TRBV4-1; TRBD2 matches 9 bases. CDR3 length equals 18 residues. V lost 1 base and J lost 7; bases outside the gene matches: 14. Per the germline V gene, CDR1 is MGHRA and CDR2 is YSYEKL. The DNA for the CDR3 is TGCGCCAGCAGCCAAGGAGGACTAGCGAGCAGCCCCGGGAATGAGCAGTTCTTC. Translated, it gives CASSQGGLASSPGNEQFF.

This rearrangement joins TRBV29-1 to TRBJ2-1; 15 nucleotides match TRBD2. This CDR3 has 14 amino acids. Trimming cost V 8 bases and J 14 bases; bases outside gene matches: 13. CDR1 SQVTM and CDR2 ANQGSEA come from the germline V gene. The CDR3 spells CSINLAGLAGGKFF. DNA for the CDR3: TGCAGCATCAACCTCGCGGGACTAGCGGGGGGTAAGTTCTTC.

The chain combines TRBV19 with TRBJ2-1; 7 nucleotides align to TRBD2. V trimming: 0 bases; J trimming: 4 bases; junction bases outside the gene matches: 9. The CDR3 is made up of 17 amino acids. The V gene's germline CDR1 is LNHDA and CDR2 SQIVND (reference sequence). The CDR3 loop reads CASSIDFGRSRYNEQFF. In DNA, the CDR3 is TGTGCCAGTAGTATAGATTTCGGGAGGTCAAGGTACAATGAGCAGTTCTTC.

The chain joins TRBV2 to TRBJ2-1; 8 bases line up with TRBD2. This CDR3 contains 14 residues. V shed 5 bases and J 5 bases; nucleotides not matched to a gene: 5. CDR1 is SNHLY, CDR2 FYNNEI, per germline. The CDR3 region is CASSRGLVDNEQFF. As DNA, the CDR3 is TGTGCCAGCAGTAGGGGACTAGTCGACAATGAGCAGTTCTTC.

The CDR3 is CASSPRPGNTEAFF. CDR3 coding DNA: TGTGCCAGCAGCCCCCGCCCGGGGAACACTGAAGCTTTCTTT. The genes are TRBV7-8 and TRBJ1-1; D not resolved. This CDR3 is 14 amino acids long. CDR1 and CDR2 (germline): SGHVS, FQNEAQ. V was clipped by 5 bases and J by 1 base, with 11 bases between them.

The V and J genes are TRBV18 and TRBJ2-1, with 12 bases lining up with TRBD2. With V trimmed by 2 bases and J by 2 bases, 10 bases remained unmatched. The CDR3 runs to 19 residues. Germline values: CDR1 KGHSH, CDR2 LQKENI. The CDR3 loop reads CASSPSASGRARTYNEQFF. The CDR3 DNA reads TGTGCCAGCTCACCATCGGCTAGCGGGAGGGCCAGGACCTACAATGAGCAGTTCTTC.

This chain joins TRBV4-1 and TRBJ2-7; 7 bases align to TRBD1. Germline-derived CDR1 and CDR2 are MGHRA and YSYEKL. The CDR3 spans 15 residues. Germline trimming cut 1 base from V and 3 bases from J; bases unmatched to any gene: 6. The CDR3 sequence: CASSQAPTGDYEQYF. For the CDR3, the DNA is TGCGCCAGCAGCCAAGCTCCTACAGGGGACTACGAGCAGTACTTC.

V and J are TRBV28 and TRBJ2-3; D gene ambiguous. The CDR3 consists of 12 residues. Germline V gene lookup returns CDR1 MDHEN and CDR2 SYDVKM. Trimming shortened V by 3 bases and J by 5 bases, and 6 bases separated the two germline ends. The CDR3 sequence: CASSLFVDTQYF. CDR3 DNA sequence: TGTGCCAGCAGTTTGTTCGTAGATACGCAGTATTTT.